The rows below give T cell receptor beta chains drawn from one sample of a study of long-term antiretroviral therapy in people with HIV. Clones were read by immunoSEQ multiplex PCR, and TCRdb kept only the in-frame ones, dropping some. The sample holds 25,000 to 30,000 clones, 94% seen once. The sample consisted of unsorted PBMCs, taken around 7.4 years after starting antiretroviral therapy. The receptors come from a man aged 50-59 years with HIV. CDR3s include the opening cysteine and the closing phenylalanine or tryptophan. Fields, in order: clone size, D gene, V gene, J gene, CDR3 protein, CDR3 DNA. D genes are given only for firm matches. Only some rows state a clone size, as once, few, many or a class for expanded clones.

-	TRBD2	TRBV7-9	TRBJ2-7	CASSLGGLAGSGEQYF	TGTGCCAGCAGCTTAGGGGGACTAGCGGGGTCGGGGGAGCAGTACTTC
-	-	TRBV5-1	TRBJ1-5	CASSYVLGQPQHF	TGCGCCAGCAGTTACGTCCTCGGTCAGCCCCAGCATTTT
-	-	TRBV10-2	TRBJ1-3	CASSESEGRGNTIYF	TGCGCCAGCAGTGAGTCGGAGGGGAGAGGAAACACCATATATTTT
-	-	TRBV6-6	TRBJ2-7	CASSYVQGDEQYF	TGTGCCAGCAGTTACGTGCAGGGTGACGAGCAGTACTTC
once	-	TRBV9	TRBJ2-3	CASSGVPTDTQYF	TGTGCCAGCAGCGGGGTCCCCACAGATACGCAGTATTTT
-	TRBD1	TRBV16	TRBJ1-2	CASSRQTGGRGYTF	TGTGCCAGCAGCCGCCAGACAGGGGGAAGGGGCTACACCTTC
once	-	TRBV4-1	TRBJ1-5	CASSQEGWDPQHF	TGCGCCAGCAGCCAAGAGGGTTGGGACCCCCAGCATTTT
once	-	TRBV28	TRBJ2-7	CASSLSGFPYEQYF	TGTGCCAGCAGTTTGTCGGGGTTTCCGTACGAGCAGTACTTC
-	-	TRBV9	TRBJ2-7	CASSVGYTDYEQYF	TGTGCCAGCAGCGTAGGCTACACCGACTACGAGCAGTACTTC
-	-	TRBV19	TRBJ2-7	CASSIRMTDFSYEQYF	TGTGCCAGTAGTATTCGGATGACAGATTTCTCCTACGAGCAGTACTTC
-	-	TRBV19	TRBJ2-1	CASSKGINSNEQFF	TGTGCCAGTTCCAAGGGGATCAATTCCAATGAGCAGTTCTTC
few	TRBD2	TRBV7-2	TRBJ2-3	CASSPSQRGTDTQYF	TGTGCCAGCAGCCCATCCCAGCGGGGTACAGATACGCAGTATTTT
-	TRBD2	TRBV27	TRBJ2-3	CASSWTSGGDTQYF	TGTGCCAGCAGTTGGACTAGCGGGGGAGATACGCAGTATTTT
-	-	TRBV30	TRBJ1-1	CAWSGLGAAFF	TGTGCCTGGAGTGGCCTAGGTGCGGCTTTCTTT
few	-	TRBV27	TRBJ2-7	CASSTVAGSYEQYF	TGTGCCAGCAGTACGGTGGCAGGCTCCTACGAGCAGTACTTC
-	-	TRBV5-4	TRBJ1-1	CASSLASGSASTEAFF	TGTGCCAGCAGCTTAGCGTCCGGGTCTGCGAGCACTGAAGCTTTCTTT
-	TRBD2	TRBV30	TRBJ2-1	CAWSVSGGAKFF	TGTGCCTGGAGTGTGAGCGGGGGGGCCAAGTTCTTC
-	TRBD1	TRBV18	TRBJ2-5	CASSPDRDLGIETQYF	TGTGCCAGCTCACCGGACAGGGATTTAGGGATAGAGACCCAGTACTTC
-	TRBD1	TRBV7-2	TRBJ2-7	CASSSGTGAYEQYF	TGTGCCAGCAGCTCCGGGACAGGAGCCTACGAGCAGTACTTC
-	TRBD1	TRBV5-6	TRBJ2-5	CASLQGGQETQYF	TGTGCCAGCCTACAGGGGGGCCAAGAGACCCAGTACTTC
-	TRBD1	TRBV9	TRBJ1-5	CASSVDGGQSQPQHF	TGTGCCAGCAGCGTAGACGGGGGACAGAGTCAGCCCCAGCATTTT
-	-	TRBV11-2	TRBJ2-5	CASSLGVARGAETQYF	TGTGCCAGCAGCTTAGGCGTAGCCAGGGGGGCTGAGACCCAGTACTTC
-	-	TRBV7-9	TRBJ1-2	CASSWGRQVDGYTF	TGTGCCAGCAGCTGGGGCCGACAGGTGGATGGCTACACCTTC
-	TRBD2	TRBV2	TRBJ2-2	CASSVPSGDLGELFF	TGTGCCAGCAGTGTACCTAGCGGGGATCTCGGGGAGCTGTTTTTT
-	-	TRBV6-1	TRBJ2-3	CASSEWGAGSTDTQYF	TGTGCCAGCAGTGAATGGGGGGCAGGGAGCACAGATACGCAGTATTTT
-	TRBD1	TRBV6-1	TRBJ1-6	CASSEDRGLGNSPLHF	TGTGCCAGCAGTGAAGACAGGGGCCTTGGAAATTCACCCCTCCACTTT
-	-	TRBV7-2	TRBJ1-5	CASSPPGGNQPQHF	TGTGCCAGCAGCCCCCCCGGGGGCAATCAGCCCCAGCATTTT
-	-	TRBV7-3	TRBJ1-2	CASSLTNINYGYTF	TGTGCCAGCAGCTTGACCAATATTAACTATGGCTACACCTTC
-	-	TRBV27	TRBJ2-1	CASKLRDTNEQFF	TGTGCCAGCAAGCTGAGGGATACGAACGAGCAGTTCTTC
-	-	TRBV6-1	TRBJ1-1	CASSSTGNTEAFF	TGTGCCAGCAGCAGTACAGGGAACACTGAAGCTTTCTTT
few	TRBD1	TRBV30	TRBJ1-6	CAWISRGQDSPLHF	TGTGCCTGGATCAGCAGGGGGCAGGATTCACCCCTCCACTTT
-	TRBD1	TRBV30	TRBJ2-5	CAWSVGTGGLNF	TGTGCCTGGAGTGTCGGGACAGGGGGCTTGAACTTC
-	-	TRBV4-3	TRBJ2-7	CASSPSPGYEQYF	TGCGCCAGCAGCCCCTCTCCAGGCTACGAGCAGTACTTC
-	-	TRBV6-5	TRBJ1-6	CASRRQTSPLHF	TGTGCCAGCAGAAGACAAACCTCACCCCTCCACTTT
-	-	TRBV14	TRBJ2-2	CASSLQGRRSTGELFF	TGTGCCAGCAGCCTACAGGGAAGGAGGAGCACCGGGGAGCTGTTTTTT
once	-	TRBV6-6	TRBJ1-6	CASSPRGGESPLHF	TGTGCCAGCAGCCCCCGCGGGGGAGAGTCACCCCTCCACTTT
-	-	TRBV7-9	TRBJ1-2	CASSLLPADGRSEGYTF	TGTGCCAGCAGCTTATTGCCCGCGGACGGGCGGTCGGAGGGCTACACCTTC
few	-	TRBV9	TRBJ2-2	CASSPLQGSNTGELFF	TGTGCCAGCAGCCCTTTACAGGGATCGAACACCGGGGAGCTGTTTTTT
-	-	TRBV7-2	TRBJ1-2	CASTWGGTPNYGYTF	TGTGCCAGCACATGGGGGGGTACTCCCAACTATGGCTACACCTTC
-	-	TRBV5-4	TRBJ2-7	CASSLGAGTSVEQYF	TGTGCCAGCAGCTTGGGGGCCGGGACGTCTGTGGAGCAGTACTTC
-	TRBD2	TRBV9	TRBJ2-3	CASSPPRRGGSNTQYF	TGTGCCAGCAGCCCCCCCCGACGGGGGGGCTCAAATACGCAGTATTTT
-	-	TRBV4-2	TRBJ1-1	CASSLGNNLNTEAFF	TGTGCCAGCAGCCTCGGCAACAATTTGAACACTGAAGCTTTCTTT
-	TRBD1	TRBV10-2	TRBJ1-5	CASSDGSRGVNQPQHF	TGCGCCAGCAGTGATGGGAGCAGGGGGGTCAATCAGCCCCAGCATTTT
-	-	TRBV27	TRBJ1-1	CASRIDINTEAFF	TGTGCCAGCAGAATAGATATCAACACTGAAGCTTTCTTT
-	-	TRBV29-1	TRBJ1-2	CSVEDSDYAAANYGYTF	TGCAGCGTTGAAGACTCGGATTACGCTGCGGCTAACTATGGCTACACCTTC
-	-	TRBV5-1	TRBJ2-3	CASSPGVNVNTDTQYF	TGCGCCAGCAGCCCTGGGGTCAACGTGAACACAGATACGCAGTATTTT